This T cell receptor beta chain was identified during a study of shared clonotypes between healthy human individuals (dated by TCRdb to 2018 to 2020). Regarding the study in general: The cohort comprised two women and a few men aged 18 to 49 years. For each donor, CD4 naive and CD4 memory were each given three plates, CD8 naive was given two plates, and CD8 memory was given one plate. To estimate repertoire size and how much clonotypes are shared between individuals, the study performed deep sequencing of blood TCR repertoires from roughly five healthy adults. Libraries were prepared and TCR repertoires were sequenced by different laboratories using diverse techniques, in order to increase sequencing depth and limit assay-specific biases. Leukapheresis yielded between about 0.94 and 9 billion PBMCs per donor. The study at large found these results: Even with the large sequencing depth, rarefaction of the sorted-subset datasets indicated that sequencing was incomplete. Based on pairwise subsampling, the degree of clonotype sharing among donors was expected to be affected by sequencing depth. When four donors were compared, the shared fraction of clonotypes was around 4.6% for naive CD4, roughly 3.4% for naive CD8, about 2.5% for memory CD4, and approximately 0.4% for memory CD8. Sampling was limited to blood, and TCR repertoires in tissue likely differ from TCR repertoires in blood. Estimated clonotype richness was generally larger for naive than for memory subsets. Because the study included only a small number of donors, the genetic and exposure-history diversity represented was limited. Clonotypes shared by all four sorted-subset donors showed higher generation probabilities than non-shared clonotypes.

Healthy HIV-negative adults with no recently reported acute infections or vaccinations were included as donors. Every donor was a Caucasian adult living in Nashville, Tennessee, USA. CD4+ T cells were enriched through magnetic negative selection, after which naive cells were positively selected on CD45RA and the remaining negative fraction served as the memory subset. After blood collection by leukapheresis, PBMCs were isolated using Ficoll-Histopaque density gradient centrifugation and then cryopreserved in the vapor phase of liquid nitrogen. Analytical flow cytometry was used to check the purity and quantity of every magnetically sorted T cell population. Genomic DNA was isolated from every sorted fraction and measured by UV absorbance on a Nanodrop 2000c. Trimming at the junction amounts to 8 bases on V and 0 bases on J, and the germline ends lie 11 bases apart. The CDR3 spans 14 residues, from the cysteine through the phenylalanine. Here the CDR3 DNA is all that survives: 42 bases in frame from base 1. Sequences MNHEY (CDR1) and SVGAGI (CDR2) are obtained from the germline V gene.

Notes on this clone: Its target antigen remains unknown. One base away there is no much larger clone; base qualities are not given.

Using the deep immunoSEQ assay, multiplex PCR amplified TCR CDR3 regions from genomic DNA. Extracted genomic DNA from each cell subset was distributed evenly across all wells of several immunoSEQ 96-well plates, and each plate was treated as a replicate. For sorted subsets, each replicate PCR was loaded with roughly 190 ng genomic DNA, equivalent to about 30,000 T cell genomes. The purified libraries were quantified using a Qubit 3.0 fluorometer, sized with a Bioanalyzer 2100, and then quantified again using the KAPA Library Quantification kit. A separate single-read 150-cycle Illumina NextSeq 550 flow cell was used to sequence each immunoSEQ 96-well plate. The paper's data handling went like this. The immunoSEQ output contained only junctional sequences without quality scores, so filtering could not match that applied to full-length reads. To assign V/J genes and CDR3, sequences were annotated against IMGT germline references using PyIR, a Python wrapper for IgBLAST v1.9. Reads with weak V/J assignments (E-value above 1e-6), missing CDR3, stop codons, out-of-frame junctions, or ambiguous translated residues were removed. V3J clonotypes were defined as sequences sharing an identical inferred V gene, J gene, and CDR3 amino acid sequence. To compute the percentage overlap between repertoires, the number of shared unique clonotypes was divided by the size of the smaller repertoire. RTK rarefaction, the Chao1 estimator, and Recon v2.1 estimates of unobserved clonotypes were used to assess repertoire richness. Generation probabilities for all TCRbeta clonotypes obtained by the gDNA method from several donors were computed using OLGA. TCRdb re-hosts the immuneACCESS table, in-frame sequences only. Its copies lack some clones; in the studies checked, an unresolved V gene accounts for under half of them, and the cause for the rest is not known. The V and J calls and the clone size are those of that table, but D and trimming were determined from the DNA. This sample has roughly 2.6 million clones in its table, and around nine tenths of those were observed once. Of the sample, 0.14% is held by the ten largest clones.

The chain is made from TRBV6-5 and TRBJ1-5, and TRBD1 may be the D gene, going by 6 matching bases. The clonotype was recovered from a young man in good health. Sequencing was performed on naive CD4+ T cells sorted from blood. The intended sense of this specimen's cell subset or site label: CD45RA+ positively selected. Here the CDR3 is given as CASRRTASNQPQHF. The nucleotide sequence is TGTGCCAGCCGCCGGACAGCTAGCAATCAGCCCCAGCATTTT.